This section outlines one T cell receptor (beta chain) sequence together with its context. This record comes from a study of blood T cell repertoires in COVID-19. Per the authors' pipeline: It was from reference gene primer amplification that nucleated cell counts were estimated. The assay was immunoSEQ multiplex PCR, and TCRdb's table has in-frame clones only and misses some. Clone size and V and J calls were adopted from that table, with D and trimming inferred from the DNA. This sample has 200,000 or so clones, with about four fifths found just once. The source of this sequence is a woman aged 70 to 79 with active or convalescent COVID-19. The sequenced sample was peripheral blood.

CDR3 residues: CASSPRTSTLNTGELFF. DNA for the CDR3: TGCGCCAGCAGCCCCAGGACTAGTACATTGAACACCGGGGAGCTGTTTTTT. The V and J genes are TRBV4-1 and TRBJ2-2; 7 bases are a match to TRBD2. J lost 1 base, V lost 4 bases, and 9 bases had no gene match. The CDR3 length is 17 residues. Germline lookup yields CDR1 MGHRA and CDR2 YSYEKL.